This T cell receptor beta chain derives from a study of T cells after yellow fever vaccination. Each CDR3 protein gets one entry after TCRdb re-called the 5' RACE reads with MiXCR. The sample carries a few hundred thousand distinct CDR3 sequences, about 19% recorded once. V lost 0 bases and J 3 bases, leaving 17 bases between the germline ends. This CDR3 comprises 18 residues. Germline V gives CDR1 LGHNA, CDR2 YSLEER. The clonotype was recovered from a man in his thirties or forties who received the YFV17D yellow fever vaccine. The sequenced sample was PBMCs, obtained 15 days after the yellow fever booster vaccination. The chain joins TRBV4-3 to TRBJ2-2; possibly TRBD1 for D (6 bases). The CDR3 spells CASSQDKDSVLDTGELFF. CDR3 nucleotide sequence: TGCGCCAGCAGCCAAGATAAGGACAGCGTCTTGGACACCGGGGAGCTGTTTTTT.